These T cell receptor beta chains were read from a single sample in a study of Tregs in tolerant kidney transplant recipients. Antigens for these TCRs are unknown. The data were produced by immunoSEQ multiplex PCR, yet TCRdb's version contains in-frame clones alone and is incomplete. The sample records 30,000 or so clones, 82% being singletons. Material for sequencing was Tregs from blood cultured with allogeneic cells. The receptors shown here come from a human donor in good health. Both conserved end residues are part of each CDR3. Fields, in order: V gene, D gene, clone size, J gene, CDR3 length, CDR3 protein, CDR3 DNA. A D gene is named only where the DNA matches it firmly. Size is omitted from some rows. Given values are once, few, many or a class for expanded clones.

TRBV9	.	.	TRBJ2-2	15	CASSHLQARTGELFF	TGTGCCAGCAGCCACCTACAGGCCCGCACCGGGGAGCTGTTTTTT
TRBV9	.	.	TRBJ1-2	14	CASSVNIFNYGYTF	TGTGCCAGCAGCGTGAATATATTTAACTATGGCTACACCTTC
TRBV5-6	TRBD2	.	TRBJ2-5	18	CASSSIRTSGTDGETQYF	TGTGCCAGCAGCTCCATTCGGACTAGCGGGACCGACGGGGAGACCCAGTACTTC
TRBV11-3	TRBD2	once	TRBJ2-1	17	CASSPGLAASRYNEQFF	TGTGCCAGCAGCCCCGGACTAGCGGCTTCTCGTTACAATGAGCAGTTCTTC
TRBV4-2	.	few	TRBJ2-6	15	CASSDRRSGANVLTF	TGTGCCAGCAGCGACCGTAGGTCTGGGGCCAACGTCCTGACTTTC
TRBV14	.	.	TRBJ2-3	17	CASSLTRDSGGTDTQYF	TGTGCCAGCAGCCTTACCCGGGACTCAGGTGGCACAGATACGCAGTATTTT
TRBV19	.	.	TRBJ2-3	18	CASSKAPLEFTSTDTQYF	TGTGCCAGTAGTAAAGCCCCGCTGGAGTTTACTAGCACAGATACGCAGTATTTT
TRBV28	TRBD2	.	TRBJ2-3	16	CASSLSLAGGHDTQYF	TGTGCCAGCAGTTTAAGTCTAGCGGGGGGGCACGATACGCAGTATTTT
TRBV9	.	.	TRBJ1-1	14	CASSVVQGHTEAFF	TGTGCCAGCAGCGTAGTACAGGGCCACACTGAAGCTTTCTTT
TRBV9	.	once	TRBJ2-5	13	CASSRGTWETQYF	TGTGCCAGCTCGAGGGGCACATGGGAGACCCAGTACTTC
TRBV7-6	.	.	TRBJ2-7	15	CASSSPGLLHYEQYF	TGTGCCAGCAGCTCTCCGGGACTCCTTCACTACGAGCAGTACTTC
TRBV27	TRBD1	.	TRBJ1-2	15	CASSPSSGTATSYTF	TGTGCCAGCAGTCCCTCATCGGGGACAGCGACTAGCTACACCTTC
TRBV27	.	.	TRBJ1-2	12	CASSSTGYGYTF	TGTGCCAGCAGTTCGACAGGCTATGGCTACACCTTC
TRBV5-1	.	.	TRBJ2-7	12	CASSKTSGEQYF	TGCGCCAGCTCCAAGACCTCGGGGGAGCAGTACTTC
TRBV5-4	.	medium-sized	TRBJ2-7	13	CASSLKGSYEQYF	TGTGCCAGCAGCTTGAAGGGTTCCTACGAGCAGTACTTC
TRBV5-4	.	.	TRBJ2-6	16	CASSLLTSSGANVLTF	TGTGCCAGCAGCTTACTGACTAGCTCTGGGGCCAACGTCCTGACTTTC
TRBV6-5	.	.	TRBJ1-1	12	CASRSGSKSFFF	TGTGCCAGCAGGTCAGGGTCGAAGAGTTTTTTCTTT